The rows below give T cell receptor beta chains drawn from one sample of a study. MiXCR, applied by TCRdb to the RT-PCR reads, yields one record per CDR3 protein. The table shows about 680,000 distinct CDR3 sequences, with 13% to 15% occurring only once. The sample was memory CD4+ T cells from blood. Receptors originate from a female donor in good health, serving as a healthy control. Both conserved end residues are part of each CDR3. The D gene is left open where the match is weak. The size field is filled for only some rows; it gives once, few, many or a size class.

J gene | D gene | V gene | clone size | CDR3 length | CDR3 protein | CDR3 DNA
TRBJ1-1 | - | TRBV6-2/TRBV6-3 | few | 17 | CASHGAGALPMNTEAFF | TGTGCCAGCCATGGGGCGGGGGCTCTCCCCATGAACACTGAAGCTTTCTTT
TRBJ1-1 | TRBD1 | TRBV27 | - | 13 | CASSFLTGGEAFF | TGTGCCAGCAGTTTTTTGACAGGGGGTGAAGCTTTCTTT
TRBJ2-1 | - | TRBV28 | - | 11 | CASSLYLEQFF | TGTGCCAGCAGTTTATATCTAGAGCAGTTCTTC
TRBJ2-1 | - | TRBV5-1 | many | 14 | CASSFIATANEQFF | TGCGCCAGCAGCTTCATAGCGACAGCCAATGAGCAGTTCTTC
TRBJ1-5 | - | TRBV20-1 | many | 12 | CSARDRNQPQHF | TGCAGTGCTAGGGACAGAAATCAGCCCCAGCATTTT
TRBJ1-1 | - | TRBV20-1 | - | 16 | CSARANGREGHTEAFF | TGCAGTGCTAGAGCTAATGGTAGGGAAGGGCACACTGAAGCTTTCTTT
TRBJ2-6 | - | TRBV6-5 | - | 15 | CASSTRGSGANVLTF | TGTGCCAGCAGTACCCGGGGCTCGGGGGCCAACGTCCTGACTTTC
TRBJ2-3 | - | TRBV9 | few | 16 | CASSVDEGDSTDTQYF | TGTGCCAGCAGCGTAGACGAGGGAGACAGCACAGATACGCAGTATTTT
TRBJ2-7 | TRBD2 | TRBV25-1 | - | 16 | CASSESGGRGAYEQYF | TGTGCCAGCAGTGAATCGGGGGGGCGGGGCGCCTACGAGCAGTACTTC
TRBJ2-7 | - | TRBV25-1 | - | 13 | CASMKAMGSEQYF | TGTGCCAGCATGAAGGCAATGGGGAGCGAGCAGTACTTC
TRBJ1-1 | TRBD1 | TRBV5-1 | - | 14 | CASSAQGGATEAFF | TGCGCCAGCAGCGCACAGGGGGGTGCCACTGAAGCTTTCTTT
TRBJ2-7 | - | TRBV7-2 | few | 15 | CASSLEPLPAYEQYF | TGTGCCAGCAGCTTAGAACCTCTGCCGGCCTACGAGCAGTACTTC
TRBJ1-4 | - | TRBV11-2 | - | 12 | CASSLGTEKLFF | TGTGCCAGCAGCTTGGGGACAGAAAAACTGTTTTTT
TRBJ2-7 | - | TRBV6-5 | few | 14 | CASSYSINSYEQYF | TGTGCCAGCAGTTACTCGATTAACTCCTACGAGCAGTACTTC
TRBJ2-2 | TRBD1 | TRBV7-3 | - | 16 | CASSPQGALNTGELFF | TGTGCCAGCAGCCCGCAGGGGGCGCTTAACACCGGGGAGCTGTTTTTT
TRBJ2-7 | TRBD2 | TRBV5-1 | few | 17 | CASSLVQTSGRTYEQYF | TGCGCCAGCAGCTTGGTCCAGACTAGCGGGAGGACCTACGAGCAGTACTTC
TRBJ2-7 | - | TRBV7-2 | many | 12 | CASGRTSYEQYF | TGTGCCAGCGGACGGACTTCCTACGAGCAGTACTTC
TRBJ2-5 | - | TRBV6-2/TRBV6-3 | - | 13 | CASGLAGKETQYF | TGTGCCAGCGGTCTGGCAGGGAAGGAGACCCAGTACTTC
TRBJ2-1 | TRBD1 | TRBV29-1 | many | 11 | CSFGQGNEQFF | TGCAGTTTTGGACAGGGCAATGAGCAGTTCTTC
TRBJ1-1 | - | TRBV20-1 | many | 13 | CSALRAGYTEAFF | TGCAGTGCTCTGAGGGCAGGCTACACTGAAGCTTTCTTT
TRBJ1-1 | - | TRBV7-2 | many | 15 | CASSYTRGSSSEAFF | TGTGCCAGCAGCTATACTAGGGGTAGTTCGTCTGAAGCTTTCTTT
TRBJ1-1 | - | TRBV28 | - | 14 | CASNVGGLITEAFF | TGTGCCAGCAATGTTGGGGGACTGATCACTGAAGCTTTCTTT
TRBJ1-2 | - | TRBV9 | many | 12 | CASSAAGYGYTF | TGTGCCAGCAGCGCCGCGGGATATGGCTACACCTTC
TRBJ2-1 | - | TRBV28 | few | 16 | CASLGLATSSYNEQFF | TGTGCCAGCTTAGGGCTAGCGACTAGCTCCTACAATGAGCAGTTCTTC